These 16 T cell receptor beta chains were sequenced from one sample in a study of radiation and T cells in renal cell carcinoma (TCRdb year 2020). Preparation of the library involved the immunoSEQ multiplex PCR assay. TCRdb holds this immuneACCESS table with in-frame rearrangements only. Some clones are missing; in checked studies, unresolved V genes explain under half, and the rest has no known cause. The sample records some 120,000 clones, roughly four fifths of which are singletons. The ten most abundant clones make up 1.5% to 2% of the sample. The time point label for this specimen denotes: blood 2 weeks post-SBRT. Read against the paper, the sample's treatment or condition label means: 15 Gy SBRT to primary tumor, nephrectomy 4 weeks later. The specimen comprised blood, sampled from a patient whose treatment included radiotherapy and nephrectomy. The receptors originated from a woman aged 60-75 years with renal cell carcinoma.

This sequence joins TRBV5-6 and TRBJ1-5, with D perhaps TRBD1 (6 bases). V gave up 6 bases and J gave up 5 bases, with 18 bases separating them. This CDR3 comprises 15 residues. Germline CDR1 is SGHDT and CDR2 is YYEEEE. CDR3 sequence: CASTKGGFRDQPQHF. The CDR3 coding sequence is TGTGCCAGCACCAAGGGGGGATTCCGGGATCAGCCCCAGCATTTT.

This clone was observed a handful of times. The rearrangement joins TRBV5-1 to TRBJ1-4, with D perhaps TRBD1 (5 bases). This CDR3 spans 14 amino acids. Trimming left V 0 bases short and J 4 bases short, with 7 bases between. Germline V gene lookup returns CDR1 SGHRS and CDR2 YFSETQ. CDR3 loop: CASSLERGNEKLFF. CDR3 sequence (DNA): TGCGCCAGCAGCTTGGAAAGGGGTAATGAAAAACTGTTTTTT.

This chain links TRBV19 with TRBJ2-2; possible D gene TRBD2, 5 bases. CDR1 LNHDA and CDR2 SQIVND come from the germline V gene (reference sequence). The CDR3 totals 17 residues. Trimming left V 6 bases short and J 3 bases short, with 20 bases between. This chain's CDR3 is CASSSLEARPYTGELFF. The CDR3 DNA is TGTGCCAGTAGCTCTCTGGAGGCTAGGCCGTACACCGGGGAGCTGTTTTTT.

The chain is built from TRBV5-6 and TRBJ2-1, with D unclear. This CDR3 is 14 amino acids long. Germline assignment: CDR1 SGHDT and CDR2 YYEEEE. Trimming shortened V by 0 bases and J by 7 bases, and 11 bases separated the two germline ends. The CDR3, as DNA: TGTGCCAGCAGCTTGGTTAGGCCACAAAATGAGCAGTTCTTC. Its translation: CASSLVRPQNEQFF.

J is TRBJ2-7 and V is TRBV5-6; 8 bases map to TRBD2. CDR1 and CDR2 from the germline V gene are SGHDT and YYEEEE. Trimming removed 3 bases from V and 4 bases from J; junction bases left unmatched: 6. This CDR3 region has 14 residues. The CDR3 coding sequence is TGTGCCAGCAGCTCTCAGCGGGAGCTTTACGAGCAGTACTTC. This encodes CASSSQRELYEQYF.

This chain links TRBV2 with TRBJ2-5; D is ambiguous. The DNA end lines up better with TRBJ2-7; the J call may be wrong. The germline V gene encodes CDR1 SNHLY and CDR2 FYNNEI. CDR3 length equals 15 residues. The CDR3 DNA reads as TGTGCCAGCAGTGAAGCTTGGCCAGAGAACTACGAGCAGTACTTC. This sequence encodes CASSEAWPENYEQYF.

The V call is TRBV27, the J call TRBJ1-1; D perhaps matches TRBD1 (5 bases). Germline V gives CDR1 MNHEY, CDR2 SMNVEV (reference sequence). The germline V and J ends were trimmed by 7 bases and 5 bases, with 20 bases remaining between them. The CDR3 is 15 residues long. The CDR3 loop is CASTQSTQGGTEAFF. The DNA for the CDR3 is TGTGCCAGCACCCAGTCGACCCAGGGAGGGACTGAAGCTTTCTTT.

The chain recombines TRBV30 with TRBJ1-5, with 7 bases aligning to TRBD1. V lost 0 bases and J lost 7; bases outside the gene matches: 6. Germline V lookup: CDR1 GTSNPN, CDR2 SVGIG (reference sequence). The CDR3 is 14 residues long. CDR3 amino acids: CAWSVKQGKQPQHF. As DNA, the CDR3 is TGTGCCTGGAGTGTAAAACAGGGGAAGCAGCCCCAGCATTTT.

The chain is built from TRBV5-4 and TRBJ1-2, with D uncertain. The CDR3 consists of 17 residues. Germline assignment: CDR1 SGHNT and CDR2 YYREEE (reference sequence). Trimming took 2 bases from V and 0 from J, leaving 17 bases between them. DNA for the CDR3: TGTGCCAGCAGCTTCCGGGTTCCTCGGACCCCTAACTATGGCTACACCTTC. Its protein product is CASSFRVPRTPNYGYTF.

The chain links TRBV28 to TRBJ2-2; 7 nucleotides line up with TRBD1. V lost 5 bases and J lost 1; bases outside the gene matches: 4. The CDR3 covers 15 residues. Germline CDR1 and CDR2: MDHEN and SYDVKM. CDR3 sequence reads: CASSPWTGNTGELFF. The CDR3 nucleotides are TGTGCCAGCAGTCCGTGGACAGGGAACACCGGGGAGCTGTTTTTT.

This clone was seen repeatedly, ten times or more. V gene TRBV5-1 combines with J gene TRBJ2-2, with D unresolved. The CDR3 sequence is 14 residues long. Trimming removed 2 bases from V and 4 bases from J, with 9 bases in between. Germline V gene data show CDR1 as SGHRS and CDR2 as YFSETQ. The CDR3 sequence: CASSLRLGTGELFF. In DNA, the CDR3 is TGCGCCAGCAGCTTACGTTTAGGCACCGGGGAGCTGTTTTTT.

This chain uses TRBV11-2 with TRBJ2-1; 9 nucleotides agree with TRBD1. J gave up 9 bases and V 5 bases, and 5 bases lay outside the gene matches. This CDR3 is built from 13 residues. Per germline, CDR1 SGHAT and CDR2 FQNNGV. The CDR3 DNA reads TGTGCCAGCAGCCAGACAGGGGGAATTGAGCAGTTCTTC. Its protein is CASSQTGGIEQFF.

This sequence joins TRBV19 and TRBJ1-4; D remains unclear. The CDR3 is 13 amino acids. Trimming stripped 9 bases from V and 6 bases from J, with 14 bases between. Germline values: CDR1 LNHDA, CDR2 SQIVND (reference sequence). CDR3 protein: CASGQELHEKLFF. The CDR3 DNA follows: TGTGCCAGCGGCCAGGAGCTTCATGAAAAACTGTTTTTT.

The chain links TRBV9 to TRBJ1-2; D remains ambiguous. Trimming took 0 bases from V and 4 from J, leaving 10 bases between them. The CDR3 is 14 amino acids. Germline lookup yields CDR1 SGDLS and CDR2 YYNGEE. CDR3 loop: CASSVVGIFYGYTF. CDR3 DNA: TGTGCCAGCAGCGTAGTAGGGATCTTCTATGGCTACACCTTC.

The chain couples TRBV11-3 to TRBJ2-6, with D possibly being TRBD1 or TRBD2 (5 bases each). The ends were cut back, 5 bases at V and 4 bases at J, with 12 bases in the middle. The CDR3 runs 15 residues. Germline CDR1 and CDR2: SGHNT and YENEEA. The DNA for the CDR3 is TGTGCCAGCAGCGTTGGGGGATCCGGGGCCAACGTCCTGACTTTC. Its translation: CASSVGGSGANVLTF. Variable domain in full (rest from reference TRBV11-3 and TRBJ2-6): EAGVVQSPRYKIIEKKQPVAFWCNPISGHNTLYWYLQNLGQGPELLIRYENEEAVDDSQLPKDRFSAERLKGVDSTLKIQPAELGDSAVYLCASSVGGSGANVLTFGAGSRLTVL.

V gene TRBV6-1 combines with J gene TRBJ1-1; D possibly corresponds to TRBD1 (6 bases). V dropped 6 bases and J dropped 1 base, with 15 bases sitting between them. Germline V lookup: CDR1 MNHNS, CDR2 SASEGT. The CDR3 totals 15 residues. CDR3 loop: CASSLFRTANTEAFF. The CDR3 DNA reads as TGTGCCAGCAGCCTATTCCGGACAGCGAACACTGAAGCTTTCTTT.